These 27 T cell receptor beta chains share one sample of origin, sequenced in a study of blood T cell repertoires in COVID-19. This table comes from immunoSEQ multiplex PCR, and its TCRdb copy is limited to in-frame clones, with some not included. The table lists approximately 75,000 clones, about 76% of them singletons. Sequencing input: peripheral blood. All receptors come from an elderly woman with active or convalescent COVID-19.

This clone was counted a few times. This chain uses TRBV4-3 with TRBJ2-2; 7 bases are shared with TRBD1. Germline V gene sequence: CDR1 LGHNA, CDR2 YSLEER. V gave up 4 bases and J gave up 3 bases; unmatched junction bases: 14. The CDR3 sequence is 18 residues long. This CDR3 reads CASSPSRSGQDHTGELFF. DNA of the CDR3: TGCGCCAGCAGCCCATCCCGCTCTGGACAGGATCACACCGGGGAGCTGTTTTTT.

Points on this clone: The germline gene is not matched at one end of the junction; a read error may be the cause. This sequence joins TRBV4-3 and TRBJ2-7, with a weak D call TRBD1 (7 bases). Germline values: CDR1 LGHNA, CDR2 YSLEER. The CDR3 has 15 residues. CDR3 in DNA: TGCGCCAGCAGCCAAGATCAGGACGGAGGGGGCGAGCCGTACTTC. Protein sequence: CASSQDQDGGGEPYF.

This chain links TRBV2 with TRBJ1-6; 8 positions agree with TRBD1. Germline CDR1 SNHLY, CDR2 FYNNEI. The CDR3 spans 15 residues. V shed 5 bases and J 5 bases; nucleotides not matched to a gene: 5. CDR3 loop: CASSPDRADNSPLHF. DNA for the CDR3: TGTGCCAGCAGTCCGGACAGGGCGGATAATTCACCCCTCCACTTT.

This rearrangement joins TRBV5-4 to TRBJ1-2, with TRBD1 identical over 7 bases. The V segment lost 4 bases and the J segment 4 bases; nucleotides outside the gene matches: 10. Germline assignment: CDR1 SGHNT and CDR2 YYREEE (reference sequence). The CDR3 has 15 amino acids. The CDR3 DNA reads TGTGCCAGCAGCCTGCAGGGGGTACAGGTCTATGGCTACACCTTC. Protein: CASSLQGVQVYGYTF. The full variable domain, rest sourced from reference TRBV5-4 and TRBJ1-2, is ETGVTQSPTHLIKTRGQQVTLRCSSQSGHNTVSWYQQALGQGPQFIFQYYREEENGRGNFPPRFSGLQFPNYSSELNVNALELDDSALYLCASSLQGVQVYGYTFGSGTRLTVV.

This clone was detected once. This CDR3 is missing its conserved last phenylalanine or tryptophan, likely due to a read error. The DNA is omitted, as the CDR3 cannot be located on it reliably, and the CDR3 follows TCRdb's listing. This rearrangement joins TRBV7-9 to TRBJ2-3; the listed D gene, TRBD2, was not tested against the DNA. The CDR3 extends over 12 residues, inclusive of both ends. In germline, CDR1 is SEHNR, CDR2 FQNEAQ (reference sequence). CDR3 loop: CASSPTSGNTIV.

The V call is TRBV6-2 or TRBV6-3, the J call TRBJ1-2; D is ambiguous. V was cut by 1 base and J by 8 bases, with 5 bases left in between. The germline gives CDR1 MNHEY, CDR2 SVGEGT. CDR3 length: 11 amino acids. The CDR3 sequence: CASSYLSGYTF. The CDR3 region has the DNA TGTGCCAGCAGTTACTTATCCGGCTACACCTTC.

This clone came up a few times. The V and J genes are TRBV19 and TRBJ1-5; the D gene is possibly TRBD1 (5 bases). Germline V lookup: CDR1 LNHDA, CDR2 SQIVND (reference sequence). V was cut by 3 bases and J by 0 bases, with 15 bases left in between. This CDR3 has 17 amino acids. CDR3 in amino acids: CASSIWEDSYSNQPQHF. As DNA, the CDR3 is TGTGCCAGTAGTATTTGGGAAGACAGCTATAGCAATCAGCCCCAGCATTTT.

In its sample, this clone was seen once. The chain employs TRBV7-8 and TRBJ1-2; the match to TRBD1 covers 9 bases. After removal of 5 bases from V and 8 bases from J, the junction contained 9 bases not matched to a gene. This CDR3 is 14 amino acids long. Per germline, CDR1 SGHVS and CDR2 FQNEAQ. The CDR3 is CASSLSGQGNGYTF. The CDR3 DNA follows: TGTGCCAGCAGCCTCTCGGGACAGGGCAACGGCTACACCTTC. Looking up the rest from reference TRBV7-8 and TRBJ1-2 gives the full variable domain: GAGVSQSPRYKVAKRGQDVALRCDPISGHVSLFWYQQALGQGPEFLTYFQNEAQLDKSGLPSDRFFAERPEGSVSTLKIQRTQQEDSAVYLCASSLSGQGNGYTFGSGTRLTVV.

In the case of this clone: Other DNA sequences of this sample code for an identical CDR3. CDR3 in amino acids: CASSQVLSYEQYF. CDR3 nucleotide sequence: TGCGCCAGCAGCCAAGTACTTTCCTACGAGCAGTACTTC. The rearrangement links TRBV4-3 to TRBJ2-7; D gene ambiguous. The CDR3 sequence is 13 residues long. Germline CDR1 LGHNA, CDR2 YSLEER. V gave up 1 base and J gave up 1 base, with 5 bases separating them.

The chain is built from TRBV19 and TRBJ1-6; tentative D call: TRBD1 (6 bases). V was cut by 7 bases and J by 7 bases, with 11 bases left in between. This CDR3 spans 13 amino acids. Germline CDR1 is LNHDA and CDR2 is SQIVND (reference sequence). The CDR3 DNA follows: TGTGCCAGTAAGGACAGTGCGAATTCACCCCTCCACTTT. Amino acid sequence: CASKDSANSPLHF.

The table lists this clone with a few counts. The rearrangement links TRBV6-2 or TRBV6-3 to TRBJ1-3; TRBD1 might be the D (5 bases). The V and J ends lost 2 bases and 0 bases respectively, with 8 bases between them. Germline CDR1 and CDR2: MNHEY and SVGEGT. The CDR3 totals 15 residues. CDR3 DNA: TGTGCCAGCAGTTACGACAGCCGCTCTGGAAACACCATATATTTT. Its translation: CASSYDSRSGNTIYF.

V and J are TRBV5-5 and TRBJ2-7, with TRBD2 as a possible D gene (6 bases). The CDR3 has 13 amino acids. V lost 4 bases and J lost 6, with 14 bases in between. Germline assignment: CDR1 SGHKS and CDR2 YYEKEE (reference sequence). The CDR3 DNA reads TGTGCCAGCAGCCGTACCGGGACTGGCGAGCAGTACTTC. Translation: CASSRTGTGEQYF.

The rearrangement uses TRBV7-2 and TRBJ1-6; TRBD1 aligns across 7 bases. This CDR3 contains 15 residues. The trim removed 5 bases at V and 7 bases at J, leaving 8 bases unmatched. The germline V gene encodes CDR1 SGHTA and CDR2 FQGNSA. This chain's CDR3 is CASSTGDVWNSPLHF. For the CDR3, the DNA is TGTGCCAGCAGCACAGGGGATGTTTGGAATTCACCCCTCCACTTT.

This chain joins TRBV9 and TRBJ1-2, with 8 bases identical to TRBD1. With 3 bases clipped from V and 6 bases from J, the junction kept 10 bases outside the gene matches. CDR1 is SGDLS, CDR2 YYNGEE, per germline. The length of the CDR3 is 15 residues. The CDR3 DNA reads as TGTGCCAGCAGCGCCCAGGGGGCGCCCCAAGATGGCTACACCTTC. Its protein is CASSAQGAPQDGYTF.

The CDR3 DNA follows: TGTGCCAGCAGTTCGACTAGCGGGGGTTTCACAGATACGCAGTATTTT. Protein sequence: CASSSTSGGFTDTQYF. The gene calls are TRBV27 and TRBJ2-3; 12 bases line up with TRBD2. CDR1 and CDR2 from the germline V gene are MNHEY and SMNVEV (reference sequence). Trimming at V came to 4 bases and at J to 2 bases, leaving 4 bases not matched to a gene. CDR3 size: 16 residues.

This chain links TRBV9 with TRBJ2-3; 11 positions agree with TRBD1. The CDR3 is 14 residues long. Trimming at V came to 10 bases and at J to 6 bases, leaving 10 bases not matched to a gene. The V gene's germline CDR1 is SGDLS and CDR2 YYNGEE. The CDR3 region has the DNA TGTGCCTCAAAAGGGGGACAGGGGGTGGATACGCAGTATTTT. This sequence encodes CASKGGQGVDTQYF. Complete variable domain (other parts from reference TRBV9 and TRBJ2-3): DSGVTQTPKHLITATGQRVTLRCSPRSGDLSVYWYQQSLDQGLQFLIQYYNGEERAKGNILERFSAQQFPDLHSELNLSSLELGDSALYFCASKGGQGVDTQYFGPGTRLTVL.

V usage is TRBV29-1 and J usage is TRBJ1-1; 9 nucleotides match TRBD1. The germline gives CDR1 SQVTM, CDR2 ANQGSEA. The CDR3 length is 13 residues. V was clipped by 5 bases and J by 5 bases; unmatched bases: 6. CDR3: CSVQTGGGTEAFF. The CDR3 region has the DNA TGCAGCGTTCAGACAGGGGGAGGGACTGAAGCTTTCTTT.

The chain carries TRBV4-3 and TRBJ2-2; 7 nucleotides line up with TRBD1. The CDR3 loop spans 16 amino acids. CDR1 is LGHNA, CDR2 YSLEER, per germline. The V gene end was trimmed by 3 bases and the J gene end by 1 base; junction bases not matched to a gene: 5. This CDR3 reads CASSQTGQRNTGELFF. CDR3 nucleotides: TGCGCCAGCAGCCAGACGGGACAGAGGAACACCGGGGAGCTGTTTTTT.

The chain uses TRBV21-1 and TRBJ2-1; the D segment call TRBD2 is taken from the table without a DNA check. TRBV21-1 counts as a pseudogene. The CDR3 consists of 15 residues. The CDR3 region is CAQRVLPRFYNEQFF. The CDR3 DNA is TGTGCCCAACGGGTCCTCCCCCGTTTTTACAATGAGCAGTTCTTC.

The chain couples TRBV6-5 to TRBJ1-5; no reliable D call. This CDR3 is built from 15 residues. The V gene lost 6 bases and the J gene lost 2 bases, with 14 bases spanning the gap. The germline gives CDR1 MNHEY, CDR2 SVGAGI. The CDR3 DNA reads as TGTGCCAGCAGCTCACAGTTGTTCGGCAATCAGCCCCAGCATTTT. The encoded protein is CASSSQLFGNQPQHF.

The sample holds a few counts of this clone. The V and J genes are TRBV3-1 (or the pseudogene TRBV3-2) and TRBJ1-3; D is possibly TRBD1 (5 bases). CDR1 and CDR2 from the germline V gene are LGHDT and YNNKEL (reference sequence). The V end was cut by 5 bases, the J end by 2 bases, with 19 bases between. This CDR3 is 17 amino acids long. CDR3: CASSSRGRVRPGNTIYF. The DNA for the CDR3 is TGTGCCAGCAGCTCCCGGGGGAGGGTGCGGCCTGGAAACACCATATATTTT.

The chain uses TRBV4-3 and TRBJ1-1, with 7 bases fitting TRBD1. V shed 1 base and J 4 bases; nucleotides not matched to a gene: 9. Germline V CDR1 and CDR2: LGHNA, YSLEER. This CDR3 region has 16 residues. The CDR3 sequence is CASSQAPRTGATEAFF. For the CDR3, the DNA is TGCGCCAGCAGCCAAGCTCCCCGCACAGGGGCCACTGAAGCTTTCTTT.

The CDR3 DNA sequence: TGTGCCAGCAGCAAAACGACTAGCGGGGGCACAGATACGCAGTATTTT. It yields the protein CASSKTTSGGTDTQYF. The V and J genes are TRBV13 and TRBJ2-3, with 11 positions matching TRBD2. This CDR3 comprises 16 residues. The J segment lost 1 base and the V segment lost 5 bases, leaving 5 bases of the junction unmatched. Germline CDR1 is PRHDT and CDR2 is FYEKMQ (reference sequence).

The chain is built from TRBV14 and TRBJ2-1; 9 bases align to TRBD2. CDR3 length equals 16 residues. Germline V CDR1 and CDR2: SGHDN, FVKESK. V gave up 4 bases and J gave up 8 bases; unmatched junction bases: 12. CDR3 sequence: CASSPLQGGLAHEQFF. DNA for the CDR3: TGTGCCAGCAGCCCGTTGCAGGGGGGACTAGCCCATGAGCAGTTCTTC.

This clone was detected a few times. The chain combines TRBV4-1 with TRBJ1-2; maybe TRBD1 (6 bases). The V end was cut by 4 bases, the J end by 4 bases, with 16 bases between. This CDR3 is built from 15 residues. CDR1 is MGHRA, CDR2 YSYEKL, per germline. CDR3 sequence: CASSPGGAQVYGYTF. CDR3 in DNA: TGCGCCAGCAGCCCGGGGGGGGCGCAGGTCTATGGCTACACCTTC.

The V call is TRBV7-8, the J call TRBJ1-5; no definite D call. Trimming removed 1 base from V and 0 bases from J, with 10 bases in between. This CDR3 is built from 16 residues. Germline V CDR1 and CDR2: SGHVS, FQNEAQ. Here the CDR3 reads CASSLVSGYSNQPQHF. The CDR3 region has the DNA TGTGCCAGCAGCTTAGTCTCGGGATATAGCAATCAGCCCCAGCATTTT.

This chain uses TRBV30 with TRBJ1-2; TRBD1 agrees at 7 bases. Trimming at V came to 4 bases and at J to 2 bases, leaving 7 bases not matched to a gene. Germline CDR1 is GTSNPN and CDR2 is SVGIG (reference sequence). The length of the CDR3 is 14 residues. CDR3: CAWTAGQTNYGYTF. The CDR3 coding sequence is TGTGCCTGGACCGCGGGACAGACGAACTATGGCTACACCTTC. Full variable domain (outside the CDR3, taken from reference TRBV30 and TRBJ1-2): SQTIHQWPATLVQPVGSPLSLECTVEGTSNPNLYWYRQAAGRGLQLLFYSVGIGQISSEVPQNLSASRPQDRQFILSSKKLLLSDSGFYLCAWTAGQTNYGYTFGSGTRLTVV.